This T cell receptor beta chain was sequenced for a study of CD8 T cell repertoires and HIV-1 epitope variants. Across the whole study: Controls included no peptide, Ebola AY9 epitope, and a CMV, EBV, flu pool. Epitopes were three Gag families plus Nef HW9 and YT9.

This CDR3 is 17 amino acids long. V shed 2 bases, J shed 2 bases, and the junction held 10 bases outside the gene matches. Germline lookup yields CDR1 KGHSH and CDR2 LQKENI. Here immunoSEQ multiplex PCR was the method, and the copy in TCRdb shows in-frame clones only, minus some. The data contain thousands of clones, around 66% of them singletons. As concerns this clone: Its target is unknown.

The source material was cultured CD8+ T cells derived from PBMCs. This sequence was found in a male donor with HIV. The V gene is TRBV18, the J gene TRBJ2-7; 9 positions match TRBD2. CDR3 in DNA: TGTGCCAGCTCACCAGGTTTCGGGCGGGGGGGCCCCTACGAGCAGTACTTC. Translated, it gives CASSPGFGRGGPYEQYF. Combining the CDR3 with reference TRBV18 and TRBJ2-7 gives the whole variable domain NAGVMQNPRHLVRRRGQEARLRCSPMKGHSHVYWYRQLPEEGLKFMVYLQKENIIDESGMPKERFSAEFPKEGPSILRIQQVVRGDSAAYFCASSPGFGRGGPYEQYFGPGTRLTVT.